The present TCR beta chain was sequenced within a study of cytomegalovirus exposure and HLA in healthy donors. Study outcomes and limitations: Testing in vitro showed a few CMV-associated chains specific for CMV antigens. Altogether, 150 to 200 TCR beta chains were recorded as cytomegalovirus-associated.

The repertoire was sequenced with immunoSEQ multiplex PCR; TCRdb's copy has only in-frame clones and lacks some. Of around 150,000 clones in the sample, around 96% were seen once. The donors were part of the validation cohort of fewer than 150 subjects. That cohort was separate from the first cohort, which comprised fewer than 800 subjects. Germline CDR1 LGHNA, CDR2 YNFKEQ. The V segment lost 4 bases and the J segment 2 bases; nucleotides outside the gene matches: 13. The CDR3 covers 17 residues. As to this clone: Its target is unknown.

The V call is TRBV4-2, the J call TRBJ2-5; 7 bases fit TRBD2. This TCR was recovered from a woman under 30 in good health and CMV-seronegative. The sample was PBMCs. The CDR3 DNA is TGTGCCAGCAGCCCCGAGGCTAGCGGAGGTGCACAAGAGACCCAGTACTTC. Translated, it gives CASSPEASGGAQETQYF.